This entry is about one T cell receptor beta chain. No antigen is known for it. Other DNA sequences within the sample encode an identical CDR3. The data belong to a study of beta chain features in type 1 diabetes. Study-wide results and limits: Among patients with Type 1 diabetes, TCRB CDR3s were moderately but significantly shorter in every one of the four CD4+ subsets.

Reverse transcription of all isolated RNA meant that expressed TCRB transcripts were sequenced. Assay: immunoSEQ multiplex PCR; the TCRdb copy retains only in-frame clones and omits some. The sample contains 600,000 to 700,000 clones, under 15% of which appear only once. The specimen sequenced was naive CD4+ T cells from blood. This TCR was recovered from a young man with type 1 diabetes.

The CDR3, as DNA: TGTGCCAGCAGCTTAAGGGGTCAGGGCACAGATACGCAGTATTTT. Protein product: CASSLRGQGTDTQYF. The V and J genes are TRBV7-3 and TRBJ2-3, with no clear D. Trimming shortened V by 1 base and J by 1 base, and 9 bases separated the two germline ends. CDR1 is SGHTA and CDR2 is FQGTGA in the germline V gene. The CDR3 runs to 15 residues.